This T cell receptor beta chain was captured in a study of blood T cell repertoires in COVID-19. Background on the study: The United States, Italy and Spain were the sources of the acute and convalescent COVID-19 samples. Sample material is recorded as cDNA or gDNA derived from T cells, B-cell-depleted T cells, or PBMCs.

In the source study's methods: By means of reference gene primer amplification, nucleated cell counts were estimated. Sequenced by immunoSEQ multiplex PCR; TCRdb stores in-frame clones only, minus some. The V and J calls and clone size come from that table; D and trimming were worked out from the DNA. This sample has tens of thousands of clones, with about 88% found just once. The V gene's germline CDR1 is SGHRS and CDR2 YFSETQ. Trimming stripped 3 bases from V and 1 base from J, with 13 bases between. The CDR3 covers 15 residues. The chain joins TRBV5-1 to TRBJ1-1; possible D gene TRBD1, 6 bases. The sequencing input was peripheral blood. The receptor's source is a man aged 65 to 85 with active COVID-19. CDR3 amino acids: CASSSQTGENTEAFF. In nucleotides, the CDR3 is TGCGCCAGCAGCTCCCAGACAGGCGAGAACACTGAAGCTTTCTTT.